This TCR beta chain was retrieved from a study of shared clonotypes between healthy human individuals. Study summary: A donor's plate count was three for CD4 naive and three for CD4 memory; CD8 naive had two and CD8 memory one. Study findings and constraints: It was the few donors that limited the genetic and exposure-history diversity represented. The authors expected sequencing depth to affect clonotype sharing among donors.

Details on this clone: Its target is unknown.

Positive CCR7 selection of CD45RO-negative cells yielded the naive CD8 cells, and terminally differentiated effector memory CD45RA+ cells were excluded. Sequencing was performed with immunoSEQ multiplex PCR; in TCRdb, only in-frame clones are kept and a portion is missing. Of roughly 2 million clones in the sample, about 95% are singletons; the top ten hold roughly 1%. Source material: naive CD8+ T cells sorted from blood. The sequence came from a man aged 18 to 30 in good health.

The CDR3 reads CASSQEVTSGTGGQETQYF. The CDR3 DNA is TGCGCCAGCAGCCAAGAGGTAACTTCCGGGACAGGGGGTCAAGAGACCCAGTACTTC. The chain uses TRBV4-3 and TRBJ2-5, with 11 bases that match TRBD1. V shed 0 bases and J 2 bases; nucleotides not matched to a gene: 11. Germline CDR1 and CDR2: LGHNA and YSLEER. The CDR3 runs to 19 residues.